This is a list of T cell receptor beta chains from one sample in a study of blood T cell repertoires in COVID-19. Repertoires were generated with immunoSEQ multiplex PCR, while TCRdb's copy carries only in-frame clones and drops some. Of 130,000 to 150,000 clones listed, roughly 86% are singletons. Material: peripheral blood. These receptors were obtained from a man in his forties or fifties with active or convalescent COVID-19. The CDR3 runs from the conserved cysteine through the conserved F or W. A D gene is named only where the DNA matches it firmly. Part of the rows lack a size; the others show once, few, many or a class for expanded clones.

j_call: TRBJ2-3; d_call: TRBD1; v_call: TRBV7-2; clone_size: .; cdr3_nt: TGTGCCAGCAGCTTAGCGGGACAGGTAGCAGATACGCAGTATTTT; cdr3_aa: CASSLAGQVADTQYF
j_call: TRBJ2-1; d_call: .; v_call: TRBV5-1; clone_size: .; cdr3_nt: TGCGCCAGCAGAATGAGGGTGTTCTCCTACAATGAGCAGTTCTTC; cdr3_aa: CASRMRVFSYNEQFF
j_call: TRBJ1-6; d_call: .; v_call: TRBV11-2; clone_size: many; cdr3_nt: TGTGCCAGCAGCTTAGTTACAGGGTTCAGTTCACCCCTCCACTTT; cdr3_aa: CASSLVTGFSSPLHF
j_call: TRBJ2-1; d_call: .; v_call: TRBV29-1; clone_size: .; cdr3_nt: TGCAGCGTTGAACGACTTCTCGCCCCCAATGAGCAGTTCTTC; cdr3_aa: CSVERLLAPNEQFF
j_call: TRBJ2-5; d_call: .; v_call: TRBV11-1; clone_size: .; cdr3_nt: TGTGCCAGCAGCTTAGGACGGGGTACAGAGACCCAGTACTTC; cdr3_aa: CASSLGRGTETQYF
j_call: TRBJ2-7; d_call: .; v_call: TRBV29-1; clone_size: .; cdr3_nt: TGCAGCGTTGCTAACCCAGGGGCAAACTACGAGCAGTACTTC; cdr3_aa: CSVANPGANYEQYF
j_call: TRBJ2-1; d_call: TRBD2; v_call: TRBV15; clone_size: .; cdr3_nt: TGTGCCACCAGCAGAGATCTGGCTAGCGGGCCCCGTAATGAGCAGTTCTTC; cdr3_aa: CATSRDLASGPRNEQFF
j_call: TRBJ2-5; d_call: TRBD2; v_call: TRBV10-3; clone_size: .; cdr3_nt: TGTGCCATCAGTGAGTCGGGACTAGCGTCCGAGACCCAGTACTTC; cdr3_aa: CAISESGLASETQYF
j_call: TRBJ1-2; d_call: .; v_call: TRBV25-1; clone_size: .; cdr3_nt: TGTGCCAGCAGCCGATCAGGGGTAGCTAACTATGGCTACACCTTC; cdr3_aa: CASSRSGVANYGYTF
j_call: TRBJ2-7; d_call: .; v_call: TRBV27; clone_size: .; cdr3_nt: TGTGCCAGCAGTTTATGGGGGGGGCGCGAGCAGTACTTC; cdr3_aa: CASSLWGGREQYF
j_call: TRBJ1-3; d_call: TRBD1; v_call: TRBV14; clone_size: .; cdr3_nt: TGTGCCAGCAGCCCGGCCGGGACAGGTGGAAACACCATATATTTT; cdr3_aa: CASSPAGTGGNTIYF
j_call: TRBJ1-2; d_call: .; v_call: TRBV30; clone_size: .; cdr3_nt: TGTGCCTGGAGACCCGCCCCTGCGGGGAAGCGAAACTATGGCTACACCTTC; cdr3_aa: CAWRPAPAGKRNYGYTF
j_call: TRBJ2-3; d_call: TRBD2; v_call: TRBV5-1; clone_size: .; cdr3_nt: TGCGCCAGCAGCTTTCTAGCGGGAGGGCGTATAGATACGCAGTATTTT; cdr3_aa: CASSFLAGGRIDTQYF
j_call: TRBJ2-6; d_call: .; v_call: TRBV15; clone_size: .; cdr3_nt: TGTGCCACCAGCAGAGCGGCGGGGTTCAGTGGGGCCAACGTCCTGACTTTC; cdr3_aa: CATSRAAGFSGANVLTF
j_call: TRBJ2-5; d_call: .; v_call: TRBV27; clone_size: .; cdr3_nt: TGTGCCAGCAGTTGGGATTCCCTCCGGGGACTCCAGTACTTC; cdr3_aa: CASSWDSLRGLQYF
j_call: TRBJ1-1; d_call: TRBD1; v_call: TRBV3-1/TRBV3-2; clone_size: .; cdr3_nt: TGTGCCAGCAGCCTCTTTTTAGAGGGGGCGAATGAAGCTTTCTTT; cdr3_aa: CASSLFLEGANEAFF
j_call: TRBJ1-5; d_call: .; v_call: TRBV6-5; clone_size: few; cdr3_nt: TGTGCCAGCAAGAGTATAGCTAGCAATCAGCCCCAGCATTTT; cdr3_aa: CASKSIASNQPQHF
j_call: TRBJ2-7; d_call: .; v_call: TRBV27; clone_size: .; cdr3_nt: TGTGCCAGCAGTTTATATTCGGGTGAGCAGTACTTC; cdr3_aa: CASSLYSGEQYF
j_call: TRBJ1-2; d_call: .; v_call: TRBV9; clone_size: .; cdr3_nt: TGTGCCAGCAGCGTCGGGGGTAGTAACTATGGCTACACCTTC; cdr3_aa: CASSVGGSNYGYTF
j_call: TRBJ1-4; d_call: .; v_call: TRBV18; clone_size: .; cdr3_nt: TGTGCCAGCTCACCCGACAGCAATGAAAAACTGTTTTTT; cdr3_aa: CASSPDSNEKLFF
j_call: TRBJ1-2; d_call: .; v_call: TRBV28; clone_size: .; cdr3_nt: TGTGCCAGCAGTTCCGGACTGCCGGGCTACACCTTC; cdr3_aa: CASSSGLPGYTF
j_call: TRBJ1-5; d_call: TRBD1; v_call: TRBV9; clone_size: few; cdr3_nt: TGTGCCAGCAGCGTTGGGACAGAGGGCAATCAGCCCCAGCATTTT; cdr3_aa: CASSVGTEGNQPQHF
j_call: TRBJ1-1; d_call: TRBD1; v_call: TRBV11-3; clone_size: .; cdr3_nt: TGTGCCAGCAGCGCAGCAGGGGGCGAGGACACTGAAGCTTTCTTT; cdr3_aa: CASSAAGGEDTEAFF
j_call: TRBJ2-7; d_call: .; v_call: TRBV2; clone_size: .; cdr3_nt: TGTGCCAGCAGTGACGTCTCGTACGAGCAGTACTTC; cdr3_aa: CASSDVSYEQYF
j_call: TRBJ1-4; d_call: TRBD1; v_call: TRBV11-2; clone_size: .; cdr3_nt: TGTGCCAGCAGCTTGAGGGACAGTGAAAAACTGTTTTTT; cdr3_aa: CASSLRDSEKLFF
j_call: TRBJ2-6; d_call: TRBD1; v_call: TRBV20-1; clone_size: few; cdr3_nt: TGCAGTGCTAGTAACCTCCGGGACAGGGGGCAGGGCTCTGGGGCCAACGTCCTGACTTTC; cdr3_aa: CSASNLRDRGQGSGANVLTF
j_call: TRBJ1-1; d_call: .; v_call: TRBV11-2; clone_size: .; cdr3_nt: TGTGCCAGCAGCTTGAGCGGGGGAACTGAAGCTTTCTTT; cdr3_aa: CASSLSGGTEAFF
j_call: TRBJ2-5; d_call: TRBD1; v_call: TRBV3-1/TRBV3-2; clone_size: .; cdr3_nt: TGTGCCAGCAGCCCCGGGACAGAACAAGAGACCCAGTACTTC; cdr3_aa: CASSPGTEQETQYF
j_call: TRBJ2-1; d_call: TRBD2; v_call: TRBV5-1; clone_size: .; cdr3_nt: TGCGCCAGCAGCTCCGATAGCGGGACTTCCTACAATGAGCAGTTCTTC; cdr3_aa: CASSSDSGTSYNEQFF
j_call: TRBJ1-1; d_call: .; v_call: TRBV19; clone_size: few; cdr3_nt: TGTGCCAGTACTCCTCCTGGGGCCCGTAGGACTGAAGCTTTCTTT; cdr3_aa: CASTPPGARRTEAFF
j_call: TRBJ2-2; d_call: .; v_call: TRBV2; clone_size: .; cdr3_nt: TGTGCCAGCAGGGGGACTGGTGTGGACACCGGGGAGCTGTTTTTT; cdr3_aa: CASRGTGVDTGELFF
j_call: TRBJ1-2; d_call: .; v_call: TRBV28; clone_size: .; cdr3_nt: TGTGCCAGCAGTTTAAGGTCGCTCAGGCGGGATTATGGCTACACCTTC; cdr3_aa: CASSLRSLRRDYGYTF
j_call: TRBJ1-2; d_call: .; v_call: TRBV6-5; clone_size: .; cdr3_nt: TGTGCCGGTTCCGGAAGCTTCACCGGGGGCTACACCTTC; cdr3_aa: CAGSGSFTGGYTF
j_call: TRBJ1-5; d_call: TRBD1; v_call: TRBV19; clone_size: .; cdr3_nt: TGTGCCAGTATGGACAGGGGAGGGAGTCAGCCCCAGCATTTT; cdr3_aa: CASMDRGGSQPQHF
j_call: TRBJ1-1; d_call: .; v_call: TRBV14; clone_size: .; cdr3_nt: TGTGCCAGCAGCCAGGCAGGAATGAACACTGAAGCTTTCTTT; cdr3_aa: CASSQAGMNTEAFF
j_call: TRBJ2-3; d_call: .; v_call: TRBV18; clone_size: .; cdr3_nt: TGTGCCAGCTCACCCTGGACAGCCACAGATACGCAGTATTTT; cdr3_aa: CASSPWTATDTQYF